These T cell receptor beta chains were read from a single sample in a study of blood T cell repertoires in COVID-19. Profiled with immunoSEQ multiplex PCR; TCRdb holds only in-frame clones, not every one. The data show some 200,000 clones, more than 65% seen once. The source material was peripheral blood. These receptors came from a woman between 40 and 55 years old who had recovered from COVID-19. Each CDR3 is given with its conserved first and last residue. Each record gives: D gene, V gene, J gene, clone size, CDR3 DNA, CDR3 protein. D genes are given only for firm matches. A clone size is listed for some rows: how often the clone was seen (once, few, many), or a class if it is expanded.

D: TRBD2
V: TRBV7-9
J: TRBJ2-5
size: -
DNA: TGTGCCAGCAGCTTAGGCACGGGGGGGCAAGAGACCCAGTACTTC
CDR3: CASSLGTGGQETQYF

D: -
V: TRBV11-1
J: TRBJ1-1
size: few
DNA: TGTGCCAGCAGCTTAGGAGTGGGCCTTCAAGCTTTCTTT
CDR3: CASSLGVGLQAFF

D: -
V: TRBV5-1
J: TRBJ2-7
size: -
DNA: TGCGCCAGCAGCTTTTCCCCAGATTACGAGCAGTACTTC
CDR3: CASSFSPDYEQYF

D: TRBD1
V: TRBV5-1
J: TRBJ2-5
size: -
DNA: TGCGCCAGCAGCGTGGGACAGATCGAAGGGGAGACCCAGTACTTC
CDR3: CASSVGQIEGETQYF

D: TRBD1
V: TRBV6-5
J: TRBJ1-2
size: -
DNA: TGTGCCAGCAGTCCCGGGACAGGGACCTATGGCTACACCTTC
CDR3: CASSPGTGTYGYTF

D: -
V: TRBV28
J: TRBJ1-4
size: -
DNA: TGTGCCAGCAGTTCCTCGGACGGGGAGGAAAGGGAAAAACTGTTTTTT
CDR3: CASSSSDGEEREKLFF

D: TRBD1
V: TRBV18
J: TRBJ2-4
size: -
DNA: TGTGCCAGCTCAAAAGATTCAGGGGGCGGTGGCATTCAGTACTTC
CDR3: CASSKDSGGGGIQYF

D: -
V: TRBV28
J: TRBJ1-1
size: -
DNA: TGTGCCAGCACCGCAGCTAGCTTGAACACTGAAGCTTTCTTT
CDR3: CASTAASLNTEAFF

D: -
V: TRBV7-2
J: TRBJ2-3
size: -
DNA: TGTGCCAGCAGCCCGCAGGGTAGCACAGATACGCAGTATTTT
CDR3: CASSPQGSTDTQYF

D: -
V: TRBV29-1
J: TRBJ2-3
size: once
DNA: TGCAGCGTTGTCGACTGGGGGGTCACAGATACGCAGTATTTT
CDR3: CSVVDWGVTDTQYF

D: -
V: TRBV5-1
J: TRBJ1-2
size: -
DNA: TGCGCCAGCAGCTTGGGAGGTTCGGGTCAGGGTATTTATGGCTACACCTTC
CDR3: CASSLGGSGQGIYGYTF

D: -
V: TRBV28
J: TRBJ2-3
size: -
DNA: TGTGCCAGCAGTTTGAAAAGCCCCGATACGCAGTATTTT
CDR3: CASSLKSPDTQYF

D: TRBD1
V: TRBV5-6
J: TRBJ2-7
size: -
DNA: TGTGCCAGCACCACCCTACAGGGGGAGTACGAGCAGTACTTC
CDR3: CASTTLQGEYEQYF

D: TRBD2
V: TRBV4-3
J: TRBJ2-7
size: -
DNA: TGCGCCAGCAGCCAAGATCACGGTAGCGGGGACTACGAGCAGTACTTC
CDR3: CASSQDHGSGDYEQYF

D: -
V: TRBV4-3
J: TRBJ1-2
size: -
DNA: TGCGCCAGCAGCCAAGACTACAACTATGGCTACACCTTC
CDR3: CASSQDYNYGYTF

D: -
V: TRBV5-5
J: TRBJ2-1
size: -
DNA: TGTGCCAGCAGCTTGGCCGGTGATGGTGAGCAGTTCTTC
CDR3: CASSLAGDGEQFF

D: -
V: TRBV4-3
J: TRBJ1-2
size: -
DNA: TGCGCCAGCAGCGACAATAACTATGGCTACACCTTC
CDR3: CASSDNNYGYTF

D: -
V: TRBV12-3/TRBV12-4
J: TRBJ1-2
size: -
DNA: TGTGCCAGCAGTTTAAGCAGGGAAGGCTACACCTTC
CDR3: CASSLSREGYTF

D: TRBD2
V: TRBV28
J: TRBJ2-7
size: -
DNA: TGTGCCAGCAGTCCCAGAATGGGCGGGGGGAGCTCCTACGAGCAGTACTTC
CDR3: CASSPRMGGGSSYEQYF

D: TRBD1
V: TRBV24-1
J: TRBJ1-2
size: -
DNA: TGTGCCACCAGTCAGGGGACAGGCTATGGCTACACCTTC
CDR3: CATSQGTGYGYTF

D: TRBD2
V: TRBV4-3
J: TRBJ2-7
size: -
DNA: TGCGCCAGCAGCCAAGATGGGACTAGCGGGGGCTACGAGCAGTACTTC
CDR3: CASSQDGTSGGYEQYF

D: -
V: TRBV6-1
J: TRBJ2-5
size: -
DNA: TGTGCCAGCAGTTGGAACAGAGAAGAGACCCAGTACTTC
CDR3: CASSWNREETQYF

D: TRBD2
V: TRBV10-1
J: TRBJ2-3
size: -
DNA: TGCGCCAGCAGCCAGGGTTTACTAGCGGGGGCAGATACGCAGTATTTT
CDR3: CASSQGLLAGADTQYF

D: TRBD1
V: TRBV9
J: TRBJ2-1
size: -
DNA: TGTGCCAGCAGCCCCCGGACAGGGTGGAATGAGCAGTTCTTC
CDR3: CASSPRTGWNEQFF

D: -
V: TRBV2
J: TRBJ1-1
size: few
DNA: TGTGCCAGCAGTGATGGAGGGTTTAGTTTAACAACTGAAGCTTTCTTT
CDR3: CASSDGGFSLTTEAFF

D: -
V: TRBV5-8
J: TRBJ2-1
size: -
DNA: TGTGCCAGCAGCCGGGACACGGACCTGTACAATGAGCAGTTCTTC
CDR3: CASSRDTDLYNEQFF

D: -
V: TRBV7-8
J: TRBJ1-5
size: -
DNA: TGTGCCAGCAGCTTAGCGGACAGTGACTGGCAGCCCCAGCATTTT
CDR3: CASSLADSDWQPQHF

D: -
V: TRBV3-1/TRBV3-2
J: TRBJ2-2
size: -
DNA: TGTGCCAGCAGCCAAGATACGGTCACCGGGGAGCTGTTTTTT
CDR3: CASSQDTVTGELFF

D: -
V: TRBV5-4
J: TRBJ1-1
size: -
DNA: TGTGCCGGCTACATGGGCCCGAACACTGAAGCTTTCTTT
CDR3: CAGYMGPNTEAFF

D: -
V: TRBV5-5
J: TRBJ1-2
size: -
DNA: TGTGCCAGCAGCTTGCTCAGGGGTTTAGAAGGCTACACCTTC
CDR3: CASSLLRGLEGYTF

D: -
V: TRBV11-3
J: TRBJ2-5
size: -
DNA: TGTGCCAGCAGCTTAGGAGAGTCACAGTACTTC
CDR3: CASSLGESQYF

D: -
V: TRBV21-1
J: TRBJ2-2
size: -
DNA: TGTGCCAGCAGCAAAGTTAACAGAATTGGGGGACTCACCGGGGAGCTGTTTTTT
CDR3: CASSKVNRIGGLTGELFF

D: -
V: TRBV5-6
J: TRBJ2-1
size: -
DNA: TGTGCCAGCAGATCACCCTCCAGCGGAGCATACAATGAGCAGTTCTTC
CDR3: CASRSPSSGAYNEQFF

D: -
V: TRBV12-5
J: TRBJ1-5
size: -
DNA: TGTGCTAGTGGCCCCCTTCCGGGACATGATCAGCCCCAGCATTTT
CDR3: CASGPLPGHDQPQHF

D: -
V: TRBV3-1/TRBV3-2
J: TRBJ1-6
size: few
DNA: TGTGCCAGCAGCCAAGCGGACGGAGGGCTAGTACCCTATAATTCACCCCTCCACTTT
CDR3: CASSQADGGLVPYNSPLHF

D: -
V: TRBV4-3
J: TRBJ1-5
size: -
DNA: TGCGCCAGCAGCCAAGCGGGCGGGCAGCCCCAGCATTTT
CDR3: CASSQAGGQPQHF

D: -
V: TRBV6-2/TRBV6-3
J: TRBJ1-1
size: -
DNA: TGTGCCAGCAGTTCACGGACAGCCCTAATGAACACTGAAGCTTTCTTT
CDR3: CASSSRTALMNTEAFF

D: TRBD1
V: TRBV29-1
J: TRBJ1-2
size: -
DNA: TGCAGCGTTGTGGGACAGGTGGGCTACACCTTC
CDR3: CSVVGQVGYTF

D: TRBD2
V: TRBV3-1/TRBV3-2
J: TRBJ2-3
size: once
DNA: TGTGCCAGCAGCCAAGATCTTCTAGCGGGGGAGACAGATACGCAGTATTTT
CDR3: CASSQDLLAGETDTQYF

D: -
V: TRBV7-9
J: TRBJ2-5
size: -
DNA: TGTGCCAGCAGCTTTGCAGGAGAGACCCAGTACTTC
CDR3: CASSFAGETQYF

D: TRBD2
V: TRBV29-1
J: TRBJ2-5
size: -
DNA: TGCAGCGTTGCGGGACTAGCCGGGTTGGAGACCCAGTACTTC
CDR3: CSVAGLAGLETQYF

D: -
V: TRBV6-2/TRBV6-3
J: TRBJ1-4
size: -
DNA: TGTGCCAGCAGCCGGGGACAAGCGTGGGATGTGGACGAAAAACTGTTTTTT
CDR3: CASSRGQAWDVDEKLFF

D: -
V: TRBV28
J: TRBJ1-2
size: once
DNA: TGTGCCAGCAGTTTCCTCCCTCTTAGTAGCCTAGACGGCTACACCTTC
CDR3: CASSFLPLSSLDGYTF

D: -
V: TRBV6-5
J: TRBJ1-1
size: -
DNA: TGTGCCAGCAGTTACGACTTGGACACTGAAGCTTTCTTT
CDR3: CASSYDLDTEAFF

D: TRBD1
V: TRBV9
J: TRBJ2-5
size: -
DNA: TGTGCCAGCAGCGCAACAGGGGGCGGAGGGGAGACCCAGTACTTC
CDR3: CASSATGGGGETQYF

D: TRBD1
V: TRBV5-1
J: TRBJ1-2
size: -
DNA: TGCGCCAGCAGCTTGGGGGTCTACCGTCCAGGGGGCAGCTATGGCTACACCTTC
CDR3: CASSLGVYRPGGSYGYTF